The 23 T cell receptor beta chains in this list originate from one sample, sequenced in a study of blood T cell repertoires in COVID-19. Data came from immunoSEQ multiplex PCR; TCRdb stores just in-frame clones and leaves some out. The sample carries a few hundred thousand clones, approximately 80% recorded once. The sample was peripheral blood. The source of these receptors is a woman aged 40 to 50 who had recovered from COVID-19.

This clone was detected a few times. The chain couples TRBV19 to TRBJ1-4, with D hard to call. Trimming removed 5 bases from V and 3 bases from J, with 13 bases in between. Germline V gene data show CDR1 as LNHDA and CDR2 as SQIVND (reference sequence). There are 15 residues in the CDR3. The CDR3 DNA sequence: TGTGCCAGTAGTCCCCCTGGGCCGTCTAATGAAAAACTGTTTTTT. Translating it yields CASSPPGPSNEKLFF.

CDR3 in amino acids: CASSLQRNTEAFF. The DNA for the CDR3 is TGTGCCAGCAGTTTGCAGCGGAACACTGAAGCTTTCTTT. The V gene is TRBV12-3 or TRBV12-4, the J gene TRBJ1-1; no clear D. The V gene lost 3 bases and the J gene lost 1 base, with 6 bases spanning the gap. This CDR3 contains 13 residues.

The chain links TRBV7-2 to TRBJ1-3; D gene uncertain. Trimming removed 1 base from V and 3 bases from J, with 16 bases in between. From germline, CDR1 is SGHTA and CDR2 FQGNSA. This CDR3 is built from 17 residues. This chain's CDR3 is CASSLGYSAGSGNTIYF. The CDR3 bases are TGTGCCAGCAGCTTAGGCTATTCGGCAGGAAGTGGAAACACCATATATTTT.

The V call is TRBV18, the J call TRBJ1-4; TRBD1 might be the D (5 bases). The ends were cut back, 3 bases at V and 5 bases at J, with 16 bases in the middle. This CDR3 has 16 amino acids. Looked up from germline, CDR1 is KGHSH and CDR2 is LQKENI. CDR3 in DNA: TGTGCCAGCTCACCCCAGTCGGGCAGGGTCAATGAAAAACTGTTTTTT. This translates into CASSPQSGRVNEKLFF. Based on the CDR3 plus reference TRBV18 and TRBJ1-4, the full variable domain is NAGVMQNPRHLVRRRGQEARLRCSPMKGHSHVYWYRQLPEEGLKFMVYLQKENIIDESGMPKERFSAEFPKEGPSILRIQQVVRGDSAAYFCASSPQSGRVNEKLFFGSGTQLSVL.

The chain recombines TRBV7-2 with TRBJ2-2; D not certain. This CDR3 comprises 16 residues. V was cut by 0 bases and J by 2 bases, with 10 bases left in between. Germline lookup yields CDR1 SGHTA and CDR2 FQGNSA. The CDR3 protein is CASSLAAAFNTGELFF. DNA for the CDR3: TGTGCCAGCAGCTTAGCGGCGGCGTTCAACACCGGGGAGCTGTTTTTT.

In its sample, this clone was seen a few times. The J gene is TRBJ1-4, the V gene TRBV2; 8 bases line up with TRBD1. The CDR3 runs to 17 residues. J lost 7 bases, V lost 6 bases, and 16 bases had no gene match. Germline loops: CDR1 SNHLY, CDR2 FYNNEI. The CDR3 spells CASRNNPGGRGGEKLFF. In DNA form, the CDR3 reads TGTGCCAGCAGGAACAACCCAGGGGGCAGGGGGGGTGAAAAACTGTTTTTT.

This chain uses TRBV9 with TRBJ1-6; perhaps TRBD1 as D (6 bases). CDR1 is SGDLS and CDR2 is YYNGEE in the germline V gene. The CDR3 totals 17 residues. The V end lost 0 bases, the J end lost 0 bases, and 10 bases lay between the germline ends. CDR3 nucleotides: TGTGCCAGCAGCGTAGAGGGGGAGAGCTCCTATAATTCACCCCTCCACTTT. This encodes CASSVEGESSYNSPLHF.

This chain uses TRBV27 with TRBJ2-2; 9 bases fit TRBD2. CDR3 length: 15 residues. Germline V CDR1 and CDR2: MNHEY, SMNVEV (reference sequence). V lost 6 bases to trimming and J lost 4 bases; unmatched junction nucleotides: 6. CDR3 sequence: CASSSLAGATGELFF. The CDR3 region has the DNA TGTGCCAGCAGCTCACTAGCGGGCGCCACCGGGGAGCTGTTTTTT.

This chain joins TRBV25-1 and TRBJ2-2; no definite D call. Germline V gene data show CDR1 as MGHDK and CDR2 as SYGVNS. This CDR3 has 12 residues. Trimming took 4 bases from V and 7 from J, leaving 7 bases between them. CDR3 protein: CASSGTVGELFF. DNA for the CDR3: TGTGCCAGCAGTGGAACAGTCGGGGAGCTGTTTTTT.

V gene TRBV6-1 combines with J gene TRBJ2-1; tentatively, D is TRBD1 (5 bases). Germline values: CDR1 MNHNS, CDR2 SASEGT. The CDR3 runs 14 residues. V was shortened by 3 bases and J by 6 bases, with 12 bases between the two germline ends. CDR3 in DNA: TGTGCCAGCAGTGATCAGGCAGGGTCCAATGAGCAGTTCTTC. It yields the protein CASSDQAGSNEQFF.

The J gene is TRBJ1-2, the V gene TRBV30, with D tentatively TRBD1 (5 bases). The V end lost 5 bases, the J end lost 0 bases, and 28 bases lay between the germline ends. This CDR3 is 19 amino acids long. CDR1 GTSNPN and CDR2 SVGIG come from the germline V gene (reference sequence). CDR3 DNA: TGTGCCTGGGCCACAGGAGGGTATAGGCTGGTGGCTCCTAACTATGGCTACACCTTC. Residues: CAWATGGYRLVAPNYGYTF.

The rearrangement joins TRBV7-9 to TRBJ1-2; D not resolved. Germline CDR1 reads SEHNR; CDR2 reads FQNEAQ (reference sequence). The V gene lost 2 bases and the J gene lost 5 bases, with 15 bases spanning the gap. CDR3 length equals 15 residues. In DNA form, the CDR3 reads TGTGCCAGCAGCTTATTAGCCCGAGTCGTGTATGGCTACACCTTC. This sequence encodes CASSLLARVVYGYTF.

This clone appeared once. This chain joins TRBV11-3 and TRBJ1-2; no reliable D call. Deletions cut 0 bases from V and 4 bases from J, with 12 bases between. The CDR3 consists of 15 residues. The germline V gene encodes CDR1 SGHNT and CDR2 YENEEA. CDR3 loop: CASSLDSAKGYGYTF. The CDR3 bases are TGTGCCAGCAGCTTAGATAGCGCGAAGGGCTATGGCTACACCTTC.

The rearrangement uses TRBV18 and TRBJ1-1; 9 bases align to TRBD1. There are 16 residues in the CDR3. The V gene end was trimmed by 5 bases and the J gene end by 1 base; junction bases not matched to a gene: 8. CDR1 and CDR2 (germline): KGHSH, LQKENI. CDR3 in amino acids: CASSKKGTGRNTEAFF. The CDR3 coding sequence is TGTGCCAGCTCAAAGAAAGGGACAGGGAGGAACACTGAAGCTTTCTTT.

The chain carries TRBV7-2 and TRBJ1-4; perhaps TRBD1 as D (5 bases). The CDR3 sequence is 13 residues long. Germline values: CDR1 SGHTA, CDR2 FQGNSA. V was trimmed by 5 bases and J by 7 bases, leaving 11 bases between them. DNA for the CDR3: TGTGCCAGCAGCATACGGGACTTTGAAAAACTGTTTTTT. This encodes CASSIRDFEKLFF.

The chain combines TRBV19 with TRBJ2-2; 9 bases map to TRBD1. Germline values: CDR1 LNHDA, CDR2 SQIVND (reference sequence). The ends lost 7 bases at V and 4 bases at J; junction bases unmatched: 4. CDR3 length: 14 amino acids. CDR3 loop: CASMLGQGTGELFF. CDR3 coding DNA: TGTGCCAGTATGTTGGGACAGGGCACCGGGGAGCTGTTTTTT.

The chain has TRBV6-2 or TRBV6-3 and TRBJ1-5; D is undetermined. This CDR3 contains 15 residues. With 6 bases removed from V and 7 bases from J, the gap between germline ends came to 19 bases. Germline CDR1 is MNHEY and CDR2 is SVGEGT. CDR3 in amino acids: CASSPPRYSAQPQHF. The CDR3 DNA follows: TGTGCCAGCAGCCCTCCCCGTTACAGTGCGCAGCCCCAGCATTTT.

V usage is TRBV19 and J usage is TRBJ2-5, with 13 bases that match TRBD2. The CDR3 contains 16 residues. Germline CDR1 is LNHDA and CDR2 is SQIVND (reference sequence). Trimming cost V 11 bases and J 1 base; bases outside gene matches: 10. The CDR3 loop is CASRRTSGGLQETQYF. The CDR3 DNA sequence: TGTGCCTCCCGGAGGACTAGCGGGGGCCTCCAAGAGACCCAGTACTTC.

The chain has TRBV24-1 and TRBJ2-5; 8 bases line up with TRBD1. The J segment lost 7 bases and the V segment lost 4 bases, leaving 10 bases of the junction unmatched. The CDR3 runs 15 residues. The V gene's germline CDR1 is KGHDR and CDR2 SFDVKD. CDR3 protein: CATSDPSGGEGTQYF. The CDR3, as DNA: TGTGCCACCAGTGACCCATCAGGGGGCGAGGGGACCCAGTACTTC.

J is TRBJ1-1 and V is TRBV5-4; D is unclear. The CDR3 spans 16 residues. Per germline, CDR1 SGHNT and CDR2 YYREEE (reference sequence). V lost 0 bases, J lost 3 bases, and 15 bases lay in between. The CDR3: CASSLDSVGLHTEAFF. The CDR3 nucleotides are TGTGCCAGCAGCTTGGATTCGGTAGGACTCCACACTGAAGCTTTCTTT.

J is TRBJ1-2 and V is TRBV4-3, with 7 bases that match TRBD1. Germline assignment: CDR1 LGHNA and CDR2 YSLEER. This CDR3 comprises 15 residues. Germline trimming cut 0 bases from V and 6 bases from J; bases unmatched to any gene: 7. As DNA, the CDR3 is TGCGCCAGCAGCCAAGACGGTATCAGGGGGGATGGCTACACCTTC. It specifies CASSQDGIRGDGYTF.

The chain recombines TRBV5-6 with TRBJ2-1; D unresolved. CDR1 and CDR2 from the germline V gene are SGHDT and YYEEEE. V shed 0 bases and J shed 7 bases, with 11 bases lying between them. The CDR3 runs to 14 residues. The CDR3 coding sequence is TGTGCCAGCAGCTTGGGAGGTCTCGGGAATGAGCAGTTCTTC. As protein: CASSLGGLGNEQFF. Full variable domain (rest looked up from reference TRBV5-6 and TRBJ2-1): DAGVTQSPTHLIKTRGQQVTLRCSPKSGHDTVSWYQQALGQGPQFIFQYYEEEERQRGNFPDRFSGHQFPNYSSELNVNALLLGDSALYLCASSLGGLGNEQFFGPGTRLTVL.

The chain has TRBV6-6 and TRBJ1-6; D unclear. The CDR3 is 16 residues long. Germline CDR1 is MNHNY and CDR2 is SVGAGI (reference sequence). The V and J ends lost 6 bases and 0 bases respectively, with 12 bases between them. The CDR3 loop is CASRMTTSSYNSPLHF. CDR3 DNA sequence: TGTGCCAGCAGGATGACAACTAGCTCCTATAATTCACCCCTCCACTTT.